This T cell receptor beta chain was recovered during a study of spatial heterogeneity in lung cancer. In the study overall: There were 65 or so donors, all of them untreated patients with early-stage non-small cell lung cancer. Any follow-up PBMC samples that were available went on to be sequenced, and the median time to follow-up was approximately 2 years after resection.

MiXCR was run by TCRdb on the 5' RACE reads, yielding one entry per CDR3 protein. This table holds about 32,000 distinct CDR3 sequences, less than 11% found once. The sample's time point: blood at routine non-recurrence follow-up after resection. V lost 4 bases to trimming and J lost 7 bases; unmatched junction nucleotides: 7. This CDR3 region has 15 residues. The clonotype was recovered from a female donor with early-stage non-small cell lung cancer. The input for sequencing was PBMCs, taken at follow-up. V usage is TRBV12-3 or TRBV12-4 and J usage is TRBJ2-1, with TRBD2 matching 10 bases. The CDR3 DNA sequence: TGTGCCAGCAGTTGGGCTAGCGGGGGTCAGAATGAGCAGTTCTTC. Translating it yields CASSWASGGQNEQFF.